A selection of T cell receptor beta chains follows, all from one sample in a study of OX40 agonist ivuxolimab in advanced cancers. Profiled with immunoSEQ multiplex PCR; TCRdb holds only in-frame clones, not every one. Here the sample spans tens of thousands of clones, 86% being singletons. The specimen was CD4+ or CD8+ T cells sorted from blood, collected in a trial of the OX40 agonist ivuxolimab. The receptors were sampled from an adult with an advanced solid tumor such as melanoma, head and neck, liver or kidney cancer. Each CDR3 is given with its conserved first and last residue. A D gene is named only where the DNA matches it firmly. A row's size may be missing; if present it is once, few, many or a size class.

clone_size	j_call	v_call	d_call	cdr3_length	cdr3_aa	cdr3_nt
-	TRBJ1-3	TRBV7-2	TRBD1	16	CASTPGQGRAGNTIYF	TGTGCCAGCACCCCGGGACAGGGACGTGCTGGAAACACCATATATTTT
-	TRBJ1-6	TRBV7-6	TRBD1	16	CASSLTPGQGGSPLHF	TGTGCCAGCAGCTTAACACCGGGACAGGGCGGTTCACCCCTCCACTTT
-	TRBJ1-1	TRBV11-3	-	13	CASSPSGNTEAFF	TGTGCCAGCAGCCCGTCCGGGAACACTGAAGCTTTCTTT
-	TRBJ1-1	TRBV29-1	-	13	CSVNGGGGTEAFF	TGCAGCGTTAATGGTGGGGGAGGCACTGAAGCTTTCTTT
-	TRBJ2-1	TRBV4-2	-	15	CASSQVRTDYNEQFF	TGTGCCAGCAGCCAAGTCAGGACCGACTACAATGAGCAGTTCTTC
-	TRBJ2-3	TRBV5-4	-	15	CASSDHRVLTDTQYF	TGTGCCAGCAGCGACCACAGGGTACTCACAGATACGCAGTATTTT
-	TRBJ1-2	TRBV4-1	-	13	CASSQDGGYGYTF	TGCGCCAGCAGCCAAGACGGGGGGTATGGCTACACCTTC
-	TRBJ1-1	TRBV10-3	TRBD1	16	CAISAGTGYMNTEAFF	TGTGCCATCAGCGCCGGGACAGGCTATATGAACACTGAAGCTTTCTTT
-	TRBJ1-6	TRBV6-1	TRBD1	16	CASSERGQLPNSPLHF	TGTGCCAGCAGTGAGAGGGGGCAGCTGCCAAATTCACCCCTCCACTTT
once	TRBJ1-1	TRBV7-9	-	15	CASSFTLPPNTEAFF	TGTGCCAGCAGCTTTACACTCCCACCGAACACTGAAGCTTTCTTT
-	TRBJ2-3	TRBV6-4	TRBD2	14	CASKRLAGTDTQYF	TGTGCCAGCAAAAGGCTAGCGGGCACAGATACGCAGTATTTT
once	TRBJ1-6	TRBV5-4	TRBD1	15	CASTRGGTDNSPLHF	TGTGCCAGCACCCGAGGGGGCACAGATAATTCACCCCTCCACTTT
-	TRBJ2-2	TRBV10-3	TRBD1	16	CAIRRGQGSNTGELFF	TGTGCCATCAGACGTGGACAGGGCTCCAACACCGGGGAGCTGTTTTTT
-	TRBJ2-2	TRBV9	TRBD2	16	CASSGRAGGNTGELFF	TGTGCCAGCAGCGGACGAGCGGGGGGGAACACCGGGGAGCTGTTTTTT